This entry describes one T cell receptor (beta chain). Its antigen remains unidentified. Researchers ran the PCR with 60 Vbeta and 13 Jbeta primers. The assay was immunoSEQ multiplex PCR, and TCRdb's table has in-frame clones only and misses some. In the table there are 150,000 to 200,000 clones, about 78% of which are singletons. The data belong to a study of cytomegalovirus exposure and HLA in healthy donors. As for the study in general: Drawn from HLA-typed donors, about 82 million unique TCRs were held in an early data release.

Germline V gene sequence: CDR1 LNHNV, CDR2 YYDKDF (reference sequence). The ends lost 0 bases at V and 6 bases at J; junction bases unmatched: 8. The CDR3 length is 15 residues. Study-level points and caveats: Solely CMV serostatus was available to characterize immune exposure. The study labeled 150 or so TCR beta chains cytomegalovirus-associated. Confirmation in vitro established that a few CMV-associated chains were specific for CMV antigens.

The clonotype originates from a man in his 60s in good health and CMV-seronegative. Input material: PBMCs. V is TRBV15 and J is TRBJ2-7, with TRBD2 identical over 7 bases. CDR3 in DNA: TGTGCCACCAGCAGAGATCGAGGGAGGGTTGCCGAGCAGTACTTC. As protein: CATSRDRGRVAEQYF.